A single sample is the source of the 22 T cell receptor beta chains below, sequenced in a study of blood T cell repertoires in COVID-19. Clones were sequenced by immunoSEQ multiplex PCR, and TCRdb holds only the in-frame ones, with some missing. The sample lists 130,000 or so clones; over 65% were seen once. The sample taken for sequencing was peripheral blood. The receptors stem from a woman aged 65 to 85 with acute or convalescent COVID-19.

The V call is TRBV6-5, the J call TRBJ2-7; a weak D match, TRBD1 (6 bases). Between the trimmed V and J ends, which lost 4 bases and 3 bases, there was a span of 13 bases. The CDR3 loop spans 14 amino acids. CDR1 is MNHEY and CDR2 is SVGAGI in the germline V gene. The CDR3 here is CASSSTGTIYEQYV. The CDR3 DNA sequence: TGTGCCAGCAGTTCTACCGGGACAATCTACGAGCAGTACGTC.

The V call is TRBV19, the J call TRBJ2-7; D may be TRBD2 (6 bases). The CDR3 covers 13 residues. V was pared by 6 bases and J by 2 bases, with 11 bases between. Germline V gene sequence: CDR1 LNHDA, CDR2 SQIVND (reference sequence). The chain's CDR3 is CASSPSAAYEQYF. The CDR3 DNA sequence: TGTGCCAGTAGCCCTAGCGCTGCCTACGAGCAGTACTTC.

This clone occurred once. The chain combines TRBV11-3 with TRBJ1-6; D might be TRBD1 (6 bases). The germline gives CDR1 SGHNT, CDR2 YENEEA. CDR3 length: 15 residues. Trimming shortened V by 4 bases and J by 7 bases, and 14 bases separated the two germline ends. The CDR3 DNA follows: TGTGCCAGCAGCTCCCTCGGGGGGCAGAATTCACCCCTCCACTTT. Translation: CASSSLGGQNSPLHF.

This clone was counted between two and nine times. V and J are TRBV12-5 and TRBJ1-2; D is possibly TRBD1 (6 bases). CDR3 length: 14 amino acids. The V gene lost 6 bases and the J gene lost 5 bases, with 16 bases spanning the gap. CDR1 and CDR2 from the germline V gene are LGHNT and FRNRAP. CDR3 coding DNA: TGTGCTAGTGGCCCGGGGCAGGGGCTTTATGGCTACACCTTC. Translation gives CASGPGQGLYGYTF.

In DNA, the CDR3 is TGTGCCAGCAGCAGGGGGCAAGGAAGCACTGAAGCTTTCTTT. Residues: CASSRGQGSTEAFF. The V and J genes are TRBV25-1 and TRBJ1-1, with 8 bases that match TRBD1. The V segment lost 6 bases and the J segment 4 bases; nucleotides outside the gene matches: 7. The CDR3 is made up of 14 amino acids. The germline CDR1 and CDR2 sequences are MGHDK and SYGVNS.

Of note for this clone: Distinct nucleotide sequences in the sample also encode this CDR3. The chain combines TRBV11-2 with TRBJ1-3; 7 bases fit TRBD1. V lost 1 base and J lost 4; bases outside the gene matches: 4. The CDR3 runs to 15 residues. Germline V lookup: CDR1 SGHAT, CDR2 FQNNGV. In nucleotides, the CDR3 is TGTGCCAGCAGCTTAGGACAGGGTGGCGGAAACACCATATATTTT. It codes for CASSLGQGGGNTIYF.

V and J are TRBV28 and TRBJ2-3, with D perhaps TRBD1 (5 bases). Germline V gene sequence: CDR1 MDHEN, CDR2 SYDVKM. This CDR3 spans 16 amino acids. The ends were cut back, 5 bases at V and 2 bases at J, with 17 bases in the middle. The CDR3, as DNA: TGTGCCAGCAGTCTCCGAGACGGCAGGGACACAGATACGCAGTATTTT. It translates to CASSLRDGRDTDTQYF.

CDR3: CASSLSGTGKSYTF. Here the CDR3 DNA reads TGTGCCAGCAGCTTAAGCGGGACAGGGAAGAGCTACACCTTC. The rearrangement joins TRBV7-2 to TRBJ1-2; 9 nucleotides line up with TRBD1. Germline V CDR1 and CDR2: SGHTA, FQGNSA. The CDR3 consists of 14 residues. Unmatched junction bases numbered 7, after V lost 2 bases and J lost 9 bases.

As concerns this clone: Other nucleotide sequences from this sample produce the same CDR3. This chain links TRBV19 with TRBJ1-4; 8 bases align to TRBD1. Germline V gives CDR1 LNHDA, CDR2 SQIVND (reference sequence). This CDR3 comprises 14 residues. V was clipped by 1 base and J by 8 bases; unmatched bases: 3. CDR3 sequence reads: CASSIGQGREKLFF. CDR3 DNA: TGTGCCAGTAGTATAGGACAGGGGAGGGAAAAACTGTTTTTT.

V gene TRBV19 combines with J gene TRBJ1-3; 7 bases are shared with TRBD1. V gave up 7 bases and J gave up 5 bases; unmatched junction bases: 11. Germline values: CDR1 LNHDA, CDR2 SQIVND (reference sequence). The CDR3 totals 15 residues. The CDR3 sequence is CASKGAGGERNTIYF. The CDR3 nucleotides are TGTGCCAGTAAGGGGGCGGGGGGCGAGCGAAACACCATATATTTT.

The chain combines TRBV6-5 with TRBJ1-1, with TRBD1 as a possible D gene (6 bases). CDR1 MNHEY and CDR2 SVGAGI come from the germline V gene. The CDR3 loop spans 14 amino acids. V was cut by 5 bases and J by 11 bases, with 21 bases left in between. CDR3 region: CASSTQGSWQQAFF. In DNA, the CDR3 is TGTGCCAGCAGTACCCAGGGGTCCTGGCAGCAGGCTTTCTTT.

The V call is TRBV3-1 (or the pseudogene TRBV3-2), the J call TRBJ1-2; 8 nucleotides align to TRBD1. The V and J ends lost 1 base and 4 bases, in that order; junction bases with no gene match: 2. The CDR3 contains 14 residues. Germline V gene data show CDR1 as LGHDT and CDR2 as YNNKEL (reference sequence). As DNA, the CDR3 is TGTGCCAGCAGCCAAGCCGACAGGGGCTATGGCTACACCTTC. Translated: CASSQADRGYGYTF.

CDR3 region: CASSQGTGANVLTF. DNA of the CDR3: TGTGCCAGCAGCCAAGGGACAGGGGCCAACGTCCTGACTTTC. The chain combines TRBV4-2 with TRBJ2-6, with D maybe TRBD1 (5 bases). CDR1 is LGHNA, CDR2 YNFKEQ, per germline. The V and J ends lost 1 base and 4 bases respectively, with 5 bases between them. This CDR3 is 14 amino acids long.

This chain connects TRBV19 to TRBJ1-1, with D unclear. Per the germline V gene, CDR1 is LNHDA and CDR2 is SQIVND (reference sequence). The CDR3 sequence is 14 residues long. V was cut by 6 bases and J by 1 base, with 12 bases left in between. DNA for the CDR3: TGTGCCAGTAGGGCCCAGGCCCCGAACACTGAAGCTTTCTTT. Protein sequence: CASRAQAPNTEAFF. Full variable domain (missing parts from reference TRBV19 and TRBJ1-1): DGGITQSPKYLFRKEGQNVTLSCEQNLNHDAMYWYRQDPGQGLRLIYYSQIVNDFQKGDIAEGYSVSREKKESFPLTVTSAQKNPTAFYLCASRAQAPNTEAFFGQGTRLTVV.

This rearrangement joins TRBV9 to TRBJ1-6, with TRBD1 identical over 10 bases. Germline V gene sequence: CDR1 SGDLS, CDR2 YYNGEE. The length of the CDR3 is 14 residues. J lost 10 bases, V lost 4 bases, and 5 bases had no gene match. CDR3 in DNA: TGTGCCAGCAGCTATCGGACAGGGGGATCACCCCTCCACTTT. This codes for CASSYRTGGSPLHF.

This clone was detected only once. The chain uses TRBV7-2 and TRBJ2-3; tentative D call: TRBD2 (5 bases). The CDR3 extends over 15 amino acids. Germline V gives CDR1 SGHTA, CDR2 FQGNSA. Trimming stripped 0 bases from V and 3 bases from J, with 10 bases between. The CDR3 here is CASSLAGVRTDTQYF. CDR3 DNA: TGTGCCAGCAGCTTAGCCGGGGTTCGAACAGATACGCAGTATTTT. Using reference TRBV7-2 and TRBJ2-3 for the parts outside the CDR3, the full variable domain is GAGVSQSPSNKVTEKGKDVELRCDPISGHTALYWYRQSLGQGLEFLIYFQGNSAPDKSGLPSDRFSAERTGGSVSTLTIQRTQQEDSAVYLCASSLAGVRTDTQYFGPGTRLTVL.

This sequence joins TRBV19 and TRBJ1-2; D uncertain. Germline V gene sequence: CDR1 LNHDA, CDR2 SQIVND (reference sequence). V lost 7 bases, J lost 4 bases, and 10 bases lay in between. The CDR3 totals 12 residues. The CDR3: CASTDLPYGYTF. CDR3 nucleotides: TGTGCCAGTACTGACTTACCCTATGGCTACACCTTC.

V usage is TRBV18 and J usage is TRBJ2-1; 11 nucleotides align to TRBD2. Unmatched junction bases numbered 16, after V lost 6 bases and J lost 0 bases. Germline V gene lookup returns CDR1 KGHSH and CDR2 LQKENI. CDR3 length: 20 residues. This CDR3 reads CASSFEASGGSLSSYNEQFF. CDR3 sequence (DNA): TGTGCCAGCTCGTTCGAGGCTAGCGGGGGGTCCCTCAGCTCCTACAATGAGCAGTTCTTC.

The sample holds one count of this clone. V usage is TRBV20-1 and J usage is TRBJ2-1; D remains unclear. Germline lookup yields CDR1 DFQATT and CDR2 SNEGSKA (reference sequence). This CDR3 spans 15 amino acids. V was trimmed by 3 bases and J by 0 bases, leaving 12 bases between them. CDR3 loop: CSASPLSSSYNEQFF. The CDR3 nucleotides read TGCAGTGCTAGTCCCCTGTCCAGCTCCTACAATGAGCAGTTCTTC.

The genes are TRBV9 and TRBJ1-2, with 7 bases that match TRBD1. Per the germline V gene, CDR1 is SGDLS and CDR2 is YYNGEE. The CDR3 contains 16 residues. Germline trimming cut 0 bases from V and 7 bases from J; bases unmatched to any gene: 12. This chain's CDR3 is CASSVAAGGHGGGYTF. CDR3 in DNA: TGTGCCAGCAGCGTAGCGGCAGGGGGTCACGGTGGTGGCTACACCTTC.

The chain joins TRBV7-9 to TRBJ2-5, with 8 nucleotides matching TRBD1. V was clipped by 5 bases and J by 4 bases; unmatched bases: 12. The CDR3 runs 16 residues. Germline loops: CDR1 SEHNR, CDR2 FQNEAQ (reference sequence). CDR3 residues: CASSAGQAILPETQYF. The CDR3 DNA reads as TGTGCCAGCAGCGCGGGACAGGCCATTCTCCCAGAGACCCAGTACTTC. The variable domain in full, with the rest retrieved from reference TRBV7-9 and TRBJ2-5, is DTGVSQNPRHKITKRGQNVTFRCDPISEHNRLYWYRQTLGQGPEFLTYFQNEAQLEKSRLLSDRFSAERPKGSFSTLEIQRTEQGDSAMYLCASSAGQAILPETQYFGPGTRLLVL.

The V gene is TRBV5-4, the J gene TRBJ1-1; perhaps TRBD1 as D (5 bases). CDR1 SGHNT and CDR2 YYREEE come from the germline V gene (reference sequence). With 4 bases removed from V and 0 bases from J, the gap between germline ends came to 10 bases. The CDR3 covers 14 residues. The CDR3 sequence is CASSGGGMNTEAFF. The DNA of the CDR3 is TGTGCCAGCAGCGGCGGGGGGATGAACACTGAAGCTTTCTTT. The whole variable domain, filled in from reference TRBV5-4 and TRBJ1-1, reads ETGVTQSPTHLIKTRGQQVTLRCSSQSGHNTVSWYQQALGQGPQFIFQYYREEENGRGNFPPRFSGLQFPNYSSELNVNALELDDSALYLCASSGGGMNTEAFFGQGTRLTVV.